This passage covers 19 T cell receptor beta chains from one sample sequenced in a study of T cell responses to AZD1222 COVID-19 vaccine. The method was immunoSEQ multiplex PCR; TCRdb's version includes in-frame clones alone and lacks a portion of them. The sample has 200,000 or so clones, about 87% seen once. The sample consisted of peripheral blood, taken on day 0 of MenACWY control vaccination. These receptors all stem from an adult in good health.

The V gene is TRBV6-6, the J gene TRBJ2-5, with TRBD2 identical over 16 bases. The CDR3 has 18 residues. Germline V gene data show CDR1 as MNHNY and CDR2 as SVGAGI (reference sequence). Trimming took 5 bases from V and 2 from J; bases not matched to a gene: 8. The CDR3 is CASSHAGLAGGPQETQYF. The CDR3 DNA sequence: TGTGCCAGCAGTCACGCGGGACTAGCGGGGGGGCCACAAGAGACCCAGTACTTC.

CDR3 amino acids: CASGGNEQFF. CDR3 nucleotides: TGTGCCAGCGGGGGGAATGAGCAGTTCTTC. V and J are TRBV6-6 and TRBJ2-1; D is possibly TRBD2 (6 bases). V was pared by 8 bases and J by 7 bases, with 6 bases between. Per the germline V gene, CDR1 is MNHNY and CDR2 is SVGAGI (reference sequence). The CDR3 is 10 residues long.

The chain employs TRBV7-3 and TRBJ2-7, with 9 bases aligning to TRBD1. CDR1 is SGHTA, CDR2 FQGTGA, per germline. The CDR3 has 14 amino acids. V lost 3 bases and J lost 5; bases outside the gene matches: 5. CDR3 amino acids: CASSLTGGENEQYF. The DNA for the CDR3 is TGTGCCAGCAGCTTGACAGGGGGAGAGAACGAGCAGTACTTC.

Here the CDR3 reads CASSQELPRDNYQPQHF. CDR3 bases: TGTGCCAGCAGCCAAGAGTTGCCCCGGGACAATTATCAGCCCCAGCATTTT. J is TRBJ1-5 and V is TRBV3-1 (or the pseudogene TRBV3-2); a weak D match, TRBD1 (6 bases). There are 17 residues in the CDR3. Germline CDR1 and CDR2: LGHDT and YNNKEL (reference sequence). V dropped 0 bases and J dropped 5 bases, with 17 bases sitting between them.

This chain joins TRBV9 and TRBJ1-1; D gene unclear. The V gene's germline CDR1 is SGDLS and CDR2 YYNGEE. The CDR3 is made up of 14 amino acids. The V and J ends lost 0 bases and 0 bases respectively, with 6 bases between them. The DNA for the CDR3 is TGTGCCAGCAGCGTAGAAGGTATGAACACTGAAGCTTTCTTT. It is translated as CASSVEGMNTEAFF. The full variable domain, with the rest looked up from reference TRBV9 and TRBJ1-1, is DSGVTQTPKHLITATGQRVTLRCSPRSGDLSVYWYQQSLDQGLQFLIQYYNGEERAKGNILERFSAQQFPDLHSELNLSSLELGDSALYFCASSVEGMNTEAFFGQGTRLTVV.

This clone came up once. V is TRBV3-1 (or the pseudogene TRBV3-2) and J is TRBJ2-7; the match to TRBD2 covers 7 bases. In germline, CDR1 is LGHDT, CDR2 YNNKEL (reference sequence). The CDR3 runs to 15 residues. The V segment lost 0 bases and the J segment 2 bases; nucleotides outside the gene matches: 4. The CDR3 reads CASSQDPAGAYEQYF. CDR3 sequence (DNA): TGTGCCAGCAGCCAAGATCCGGCGGGAGCCTACGAGCAGTACTTC.

The chain combines TRBV5-5 with TRBJ1-5; 8 bases fit TRBD1. The germline gives CDR1 SGHKS, CDR2 YYEKEE (reference sequence). The junction had 3 bases not matched to a gene; V was cut back by 4 bases and J by 6 bases. CDR3 length equals 13 residues. CDR3 sequence reads: CASSRDRFQPQHF. CDR3 bases: TGTGCCAGCAGCAGGGACAGGTTTCAGCCCCAGCATTTT.

The chain recombines TRBV30 with TRBJ2-5, with TRBD2 identical over 14 bases. The CDR3 spans 16 residues. Germline assignment: CDR1 GTSNPN and CDR2 SVGIG (reference sequence). V was pared by 1 base and J by 5 bases, with 6 bases of the junction left unmatched. The CDR3 DNA sequence: TGTGCCTGGAGTGATGGGACTAGCGGGAGAGGTGAGACCCAGTACTTC. Residues: CAWSDGTSGRGETQYF.

This sequence joins TRBV10-3 and TRBJ2-4; TRBD2 matches 10 bases. Trimming took 5 bases from V and 7 from J; bases not matched to a gene: 2. This CDR3 contains 13 residues. Germline assignment: CDR1 ENHRY and CDR2 SYGVKD. The CDR3 sequence is CAISPGLANIQYF. The DNA of the CDR3 is TGTGCCATCAGTCCGGGACTAGCGAACATTCAGTACTTC.

The chain links TRBV2 to TRBJ1-1; D possibly corresponds to TRBD1 (6 bases). The germline V and J ends were trimmed by 8 bases and 1 base, with 11 bases remaining between them. Germline V gives CDR1 SNHLY, CDR2 FYNNEI. The CDR3 totals 13 residues. The DNA for the CDR3 is TGTGCCAGCCAGGGACAACCGAACACTGAAGCTTTCTTT. Its protein is CASQGQPNTEAFF.

This chain links TRBV25-1 with TRBJ1-1; D is possibly TRBD1 (5 bases). The CDR3 has 12 amino acids. Germline V gene data show CDR1 as MGHDK and CDR2 as SYGVNS. V was trimmed by 6 bases and J by 11 bases, leaving 16 bases between them. DNA of the CDR3: TGTGCCAGCAGACGGGACTTTCTGCAGGCTTTCTTT. It yields the protein CASRRDFLQAFF.

The CDR3 bases are TGTGCCAGCAGCTTGGGGGTTTCGAACACCGGGGAGCTGTTTTTT. This translates into CASSLGVSNTGELFF. V is TRBV5-6 and J is TRBJ2-2; D gene ambiguous. The V gene lost 0 bases and the J gene lost 0 bases, with 6 bases spanning the gap. The germline CDR1 and CDR2 sequences are SGHDT and YYEEEE. This CDR3 has 15 residues. Combining the CDR3 with reference TRBV5-6 and TRBJ2-2 gives the whole variable domain DAGVTQSPTHLIKTRGQQVTLRCSPKSGHDTVSWYQQALGQGPQFIFQYYEEEERQRGNFPDRFSGHQFPNYSSELNVNALLLGDSALYLCASSLGVSNTGELFFGEGSRLTVL.

J is TRBJ2-2 and V is TRBV9; D is perhaps TRBD1 (5 bases). Trimming removed 4 bases from V and 2 bases from J, with 15 bases in between. CDR3 length: 16 residues. Germline CDR1 SGDLS, CDR2 YYNGEE. The chain's CDR3 is CASSSGAAINTGELFF. As DNA, the CDR3 is TGTGCCAGCAGCTCTGGGGCCGCCATTAACACCGGGGAGCTGTTTTTT.

The chain uses TRBV7-8 and TRBJ2-2; possible D gene TRBD2, 6 bases. The germline gives CDR1 SGHVS, CDR2 FQNEAQ. The CDR3 is made up of 17 amino acids. V gave up 0 bases and J gave up 4 bases, with 15 bases separating them. CDR3 in DNA: TGTGCCAGCAGCTTAGCTAGCGGAGCTGCGATCACCGGGGAGCTGTTTTTT. Translated, it gives CASSLASGAAITGELFF.

The chain is built from TRBV6-1 and TRBJ1-5, with no clear D. Germline V gene lookup returns CDR1 MNHNS and CDR2 SASEGT. Trimming removed 0 bases at V and 4 bases at J, with 7 bases between. The CDR3 extends over 14 amino acids. This chain's CDR3 is CASSEAQINQPQHF. CDR3 DNA sequence: TGTGCCAGCAGTGAAGCCCAGATTAATCAGCCCCAGCATTTT.

This chain links TRBV28 with TRBJ2-7; D unresolved. The germline gives CDR1 MDHEN, CDR2 SYDVKM. V was shortened by 6 bases and J by 1 base, with 16 bases between the two germline ends. CDR3 size: 15 residues. Written as DNA, the CDR3 is TGTGCCAGCAGACCGCCCCGGGCCCGTTCCTACGAGCAGTACTTC. Translated: CASRPPRARSYEQYF.

In this sample, this clone turned up a few times. The rearrangement joins TRBV3-1 (or the pseudogene TRBV3-2) to TRBJ2-5, with 7 nucleotides matching TRBD2. V lost 8 bases and J lost 4; bases outside the gene matches: 7. From germline, CDR1 is LGHDT and CDR2 YNNKEL (reference sequence). This CDR3 comprises 13 residues. CDR3 nucleotide sequence: TGTGCCAGCCGGGGGGTTTCGAGAGAGACCCAGTACTTC. Translation gives CASRGVSRETQYF.

The chain carries TRBV29-1 and TRBJ2-3, with 13 bases identical to TRBD2. V gave up 6 bases and J gave up 0 bases; unmatched junction bases: 9. Looked up from germline, CDR1 is SQVTM and CDR2 is ANQGSEA. CDR3 length equals 17 residues. The CDR3 DNA is TGCAGCGTGGGGGGACTAGCGGGATTCACTAGCACAGATACGCAGTATTTT. Its protein is CSVGGLAGFTSTDTQYF.

The chain joins TRBV5-4 to TRBJ2-6, with 9 bases aligning to TRBD2. Germline values: CDR1 SGHNT, CDR2 YYREEE (reference sequence). Trimming took 0 bases from V and 1 from J; bases not matched to a gene: 11. CDR3 size: 20 residues. The CDR3 DNA is TGTGCCAGCAGCTTGGCCGGGCTAGCGGGACTGGTGTCTGGGGCCAACGTCCTGACTTTC. As protein: CASSLAGLAGLVSGANVLTF.